This T cell receptor (beta chain) was found in a study of T cell clonotyping in hematopoietic cell transplantation. Germline lookup yields CDR1 LGHNA and CDR2 YSLEER. Trimming removed 0 bases from V and 0 bases from J; junction bases left unmatched: 7. The CDR3 spans 18 residues. Libraries were prepared by immunoSEQ multiplex PCR; TCRdb keeps only in-frame clonotypes and omits some of them. The sample includes approximately 41,000 clones, 95% of them seen just once. V gene TRBV4-3 combines with J gene TRBJ1-2, with TRBD1 matching 10 bases. Sequencing was done on a sample of peripheral blood mononuclear cells. The clonotype originates from a man in his thirties or forties in good health. Some clones in this sample may be carry-over from other donors' samples. CDR3 loop: CASSQDGTGDWPNYGYTF. CDR3 nucleotide sequence: TGCGCCAGCAGCCAAGACGGGACAGGGGATTGGCCTAACTATGGCTACACCTTC.